A single sample is the source of the 2 T cell receptor beta chains below, sequenced in a study of blood T cell repertoires in COVID-19. Data came from immunoSEQ multiplex PCR; TCRdb stores just in-frame clones and leaves some out. The table has roughly 250,000 clones, roughly 90% seen once; the top ten hold about 0.8%. The sequenced sample consisted of peripheral blood. The source is a man aged 25 to 40 with acute or convalescent COVID-19.

A single count supports this clone. Written as DNA, the CDR3 is TGTGCCAGCAGCAGAGGGGACAGATCGCAGTATTTT. Its protein product is CASSRGDRSQYF. This chain joins TRBV3-1 (or the pseudogene TRBV3-2) and TRBJ2-3, with TRBD1 identical over 7 bases. Per the germline V gene, CDR1 is LGHDT and CDR2 is YNNKEL (reference sequence). V was clipped by 5 bases and J by 10 bases; unmatched bases: 6. This CDR3 spans 12 amino acids.

The chain carries TRBV7-8 and TRBJ2-1, with a tentative D call TRBD2 (5 bases). The CDR3 runs 13 residues. CDR1 and CDR2 (germline): SGHVS, FQNEAQ. Trimming removed 5 bases at V and 9 bases at J, with 14 bases between. The chain's CDR3 is CASSLPRAIEQFF. CDR3 DNA: TGTGCCAGCAGCCTCCCGAGGGCCATTGAGCAGTTCTTC.